These T cell receptor beta chains were read from a single sample in a study of technical replicates of blood from several donors. The assay was immunoSEQ multiplex PCR, and TCRdb's table has in-frame clones only and misses some. The sample yields around 83,000 clones, approximately 95% seen once. The sequencing sample was made of T cells isolated from PBMCs. Receptors were obtained from a human donor in good health. The CDR3 runs from the conserved cysteine through the conserved F or W. Each record gives: CDR3 protein, CDR3 DNA, V gene, J gene, clone size, D gene. A D gene is named only where the DNA matches it firmly. Clone size, where shown, is once, few, many, or a class for clones that have expanded.

CSVDSGAYEQYF	TGCAGCGTTGATAGCGGCGCCTACGAGCAGTACTTC	TRBV29-1	TRBJ2-7	-	-
CASSLIDIYKREGRETQYF	TGTGCCAGCAGTTTAATTGACATTTACAAGCGGGAGGGCCGAGAGACCCAGTACTTC	TRBV28	TRBJ2-5	-	TRBD2
CASSLGADRSETQYF	TGCGCCAGCAGCTTGGGAGCGGACAGGTCCGAGACCCAGTACTTC	TRBV5-1	TRBJ2-5	once	TRBD1
CASSDGGSWRGASYNEQFF	TGTGCCAGCAGCGATGGCGGTTCGTGGCGGGGGGCGTCCTACAATGAGCAGTTCTTC	TRBV5-4	TRBJ2-1	-	TRBD2
CASSEEGRALYFNYGYTF	TGTGCCAGCAGTGAAGAGGGCAGGGCTCTCTATTTTAACTATGGCTACACCTTC	TRBV2	TRBJ1-2	once	-
CASLQPGFPFNQPQHF	TGTGCCAGCCTTCAACCAGGGTTCCCCTTCAATCAGCCCCAGCATTTT	TRBV28	TRBJ1-5	-	-
CASSSHGTSGHNEQFF	TGTGCCAGCAGTTCCCACGGGACTAGCGGCCACAATGAGCAGTTCTTC	TRBV28	TRBJ2-1	-	TRBD2
CASRSLTYEQYF	TGTGCCAGCAGGTCCCTTACCTACGAGCAGTACTTC	TRBV28	TRBJ2-7	-	-
CASSSHGQSGANVLTF	TGTGCCAGCAGTTCACATGGACAGTCTGGGGCCAACGTCCTGACTTTC	TRBV28	TRBJ2-6	-	-
CAWGRGTVYTF	TGTGCCTGGGGACGGGGGACAGTCTACACCTTC	TRBV30	TRBJ1-2	-	TRBD1
CSVAGNSYEQYF	TGCAGCGTTGCCGGGAACTCCTACGAGCAGTACTTC	TRBV29-1	TRBJ2-7	once	-
CASKLDRGGTEAFF	TGTGCCAGCAAACTGGACAGGGGAGGGACTGAAGCTTTCTTT	TRBV13	TRBJ1-1	-	TRBD1
CASASLAHPGNTIYF	TGTGCCAGCGCCTCTCTGGCCCATCCTGGAAACACCATATATTTT	TRBV5-5	TRBJ1-3	few	-
CASSLDHSPNYGYTF	TGCGCCAGCAGCTTGGATCACAGTCCTAACTATGGCTACACCTTC	TRBV5-1	TRBJ1-2	once	-
CASSLLGAVDSPLHF	TGTGCCAGCAGCCTCCTGGGGGCGGTAGATTCACCCCTCCACTTT	TRBV2	TRBJ1-6	-	-
CASSEILLAGVPQETQYF	TGTGCCAGCAGTGAAATTTTGCTAGCGGGGGTACCCCAAGAGACCCAGTACTTC	TRBV25-1	TRBJ2-5	-	TRBD2
CASSLSTGSVFVTQYF	TGTGCCAGCAGCTTGAGTACAGGCTCCGTGTTTGTGACCCAGTACTTC	TRBV5-6	TRBJ2-5	-	-
CASSLWDSHYEQYF	TGTGCCAGCAGCCTGTGGGACTCGCACTACGAGCAGTACTTC	TRBV5-4	TRBJ2-7	-	-
CASSHERGNDEKLFF	TGCGCCAGCAGCCATGAAAGGGGGAACGATGAAAAACTGTTTTTT	TRBV4-1	TRBJ1-4	-	-
CASSLGQSHEQYF	TGTGCCAGCAGTTTGGGGCAGTCGCACGAGCAGTACTTC	TRBV28	TRBJ2-7	-	-
CASSSSSLMADTQYF	TGCGCCAGCAGCTCTTCTAGTCTAATGGCAGATACGCAGTATTTT	TRBV5-1	TRBJ2-3	once	-
CASSQSEVADSYEQYF	TGCGCCAGCAGTCAATCTGAGGTGGCGGACTCCTACGAGCAGTACTTC	TRBV23-1	TRBJ2-7	-	-
CASSSPGTGEYEQYF	TGTGCCAGCAGTTCACCCGGGACAGGGGAATACGAGCAGTACTTC	TRBV28	TRBJ2-7	-	TRBD1
CASSPPGSRGTGELFF	TGTGCCAGCAGCCCACCTGGGAGCCGGGGCACCGGGGAGCTGTTTTTT	TRBV7-2	TRBJ2-2	-	-
CASIGGTGAYEQYF	TGTGCCAGCATTGGGGGGACGGGAGCCTACGAGCAGTACTTC	TRBV6-5	TRBJ2-7	-	-
CASSSGQTYEQYF	TGTGCCAGCAGCTCGGGACAGACCTACGAGCAGTACTTC	TRBV7-9	TRBJ2-7	-	TRBD1
CASSLYKAQGYYGYTF	TGTGCCAGCAGCTTATATAAGGCGCAGGGCTACTATGGCTACACCTTC	TRBV7-9	TRBJ1-2	-	-
CASSVAGGDYGYTF	TGTGCCAGCAGCGTAGCGGGGGGGGACTATGGCTACACCTTC	TRBV9	TRBJ1-2	-	-
CASSLGQGTDTQYF	TGTGCCAGCAGCTTAGGGCAGGGAACAGATACGCAGTATTTT	TRBV11-2	TRBJ2-3	-	-
CATLAPSTDTQYF	TGTGCCACCCTAGCCCCATCCACAGATACGCAGTATTTT	TRBV15	TRBJ2-3	-	-
CASSNRGVLAEAFF	TGTGCCAGCAGCAACAGGGGTGTCCTAGCTGAAGCTTTCTTT	TRBV6-5	TRBJ1-1	-	TRBD1
CASSPGQLSEKLFF	TGTGCCAGTAGCCCGGGACAGTTATCTGAAAAACTGTTTTTT	TRBV19	TRBJ1-4	-	TRBD1
CASSLEQGWRSPLHF	TGTGCCAGCAGCTTAGAGCAGGGCTGGCGCTCACCCCTCCACTTT	TRBV7-2	TRBJ1-6	-	-
CASNGGNEQFF	TGCGCCAGCAACGGGGGCAATGAGCAGTTCTTC	TRBV4-1	TRBJ2-1	-	-
CASSWTDQETQYF	TGTGCCAGCAGTTGGACAGACCAAGAGACCCAGTACTTC	TRBV6-5	TRBJ2-5	-	-
CASNFGLAGGKISNTGELFF	TGTGCCAGTAACTTCGGACTAGCGGGAGGAAAAATATCGAACACCGGGGAGCTGTTTTTT	TRBV19	TRBJ2-2	once	TRBD2
CASSATGDTDTQYF	TGTGCCAGCAGTGCAACAGGGGACACAGATACGCAGTATTTT	TRBV6-1	TRBJ2-3	-	TRBD1
CASSFLVNTEAFF	TGTGCCAGCAGCTTTCTAGTGAACACTGAAGCTTTCTTT	TRBV7-2	TRBJ1-1	-	-
CASSMGGGIRPQHF	TGTGCCAGCAGCATGGGAGGAGGGATCCGGCCCCAGCATTTT	TRBV11-2	TRBJ1-5	few	-